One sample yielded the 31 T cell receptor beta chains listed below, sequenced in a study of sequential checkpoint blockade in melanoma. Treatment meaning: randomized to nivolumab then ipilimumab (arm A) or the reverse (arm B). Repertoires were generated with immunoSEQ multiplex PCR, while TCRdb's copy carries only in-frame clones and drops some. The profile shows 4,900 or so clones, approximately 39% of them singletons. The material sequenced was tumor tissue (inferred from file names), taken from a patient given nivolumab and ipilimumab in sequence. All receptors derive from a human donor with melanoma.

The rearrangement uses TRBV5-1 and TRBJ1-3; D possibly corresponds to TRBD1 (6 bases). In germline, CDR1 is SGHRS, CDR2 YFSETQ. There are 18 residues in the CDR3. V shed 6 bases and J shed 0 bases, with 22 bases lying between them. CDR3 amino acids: CASTRGGSYSSSGNTIYF. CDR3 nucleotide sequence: TGCGCCAGCACTCGGGGGGGCTCCTACTCAAGCTCTGGAAACACCATATATTTT. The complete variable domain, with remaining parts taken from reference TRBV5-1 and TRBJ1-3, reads KAGVTQTPRYLIKTRGQQVTLSCSPISGHRSVSWYQQTPGQGLQFLFEYFSETQRNKGNFPGRFSGRQFSNSRSEMNVSTLELGDSALYLCASTRGGSYSSSGNTIYFGEGSWLTVV.

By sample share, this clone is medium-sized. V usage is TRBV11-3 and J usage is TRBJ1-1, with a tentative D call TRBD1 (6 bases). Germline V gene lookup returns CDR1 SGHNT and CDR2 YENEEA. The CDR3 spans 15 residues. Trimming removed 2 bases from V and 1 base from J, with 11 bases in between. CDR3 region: CASSLNGGANTEAFF. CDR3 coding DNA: TGTGCCAGCAGCTTAAATGGGGGCGCGAACACTGAAGCTTTCTTT.

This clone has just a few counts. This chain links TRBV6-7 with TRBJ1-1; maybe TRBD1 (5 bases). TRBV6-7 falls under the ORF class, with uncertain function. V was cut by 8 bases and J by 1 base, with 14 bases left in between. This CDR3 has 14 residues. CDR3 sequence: CASRRGGSNTEAFF. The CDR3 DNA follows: TGTGCCAGCCGACGGGGGGGTTCGAACACTGAAGCTTTCTTT.

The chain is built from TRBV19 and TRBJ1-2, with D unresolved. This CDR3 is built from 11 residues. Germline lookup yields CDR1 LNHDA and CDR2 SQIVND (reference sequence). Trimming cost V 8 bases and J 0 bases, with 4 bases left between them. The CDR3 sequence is CASEANYGYTF. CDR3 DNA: TGTGCCAGTGAGGCTAACTATGGCTACACCTTC. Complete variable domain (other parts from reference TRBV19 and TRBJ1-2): DGGITQSPKYLFRKEGQNVTLSCEQNLNHDAMYWYRQDPGQGLRLIYYSQIVNDFQKGDIAEGYSVSREKKESFPLTVTSAQKNPTAFYLCASEANYGYTFGSGTRLTVV.

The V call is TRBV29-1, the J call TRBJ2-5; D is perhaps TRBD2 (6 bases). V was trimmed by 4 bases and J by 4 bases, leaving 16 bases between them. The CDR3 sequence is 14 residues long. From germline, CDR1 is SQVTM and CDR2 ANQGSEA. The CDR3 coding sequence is TGCAGCGTTGTGGCTTGGGGGGTCATAGAGACCCAGTACTTC. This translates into CSVVAWGVIETQYF.

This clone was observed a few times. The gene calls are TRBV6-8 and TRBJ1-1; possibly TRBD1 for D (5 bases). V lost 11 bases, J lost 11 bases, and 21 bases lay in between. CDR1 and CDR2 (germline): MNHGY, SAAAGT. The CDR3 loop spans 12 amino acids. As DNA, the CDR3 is TGTGCCGCCACCAAAGGGACCGGCCTGGCTTTCTTT. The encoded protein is CAATKGTGLAFF.

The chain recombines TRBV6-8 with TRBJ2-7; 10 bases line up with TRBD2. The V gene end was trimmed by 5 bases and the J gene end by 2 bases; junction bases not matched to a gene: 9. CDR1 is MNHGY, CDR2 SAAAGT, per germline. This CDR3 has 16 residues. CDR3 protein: CASSVPSGSGPYEQYF. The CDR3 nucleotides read TGTGCCAGCAGTGTCCCTAGCGGGAGTGGCCCCTACGAGCAGTACTTC.

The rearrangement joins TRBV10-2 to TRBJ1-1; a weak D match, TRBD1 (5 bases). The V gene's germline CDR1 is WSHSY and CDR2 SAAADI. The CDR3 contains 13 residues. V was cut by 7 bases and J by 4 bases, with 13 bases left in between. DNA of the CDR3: TGCGCCAGCATGAGTCAGGGCGGCACTGAAGCTTTCTTT. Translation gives CASMSQGGTEAFF.

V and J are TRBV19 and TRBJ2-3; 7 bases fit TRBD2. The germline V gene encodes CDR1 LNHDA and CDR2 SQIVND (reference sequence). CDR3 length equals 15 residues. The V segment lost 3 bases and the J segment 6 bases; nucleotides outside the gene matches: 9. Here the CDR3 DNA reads TGTGCCAGTAGTATCCTAGCGGCCTCCACGGATACGCAGTATTTT. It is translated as CASSILAASTDTQYF.

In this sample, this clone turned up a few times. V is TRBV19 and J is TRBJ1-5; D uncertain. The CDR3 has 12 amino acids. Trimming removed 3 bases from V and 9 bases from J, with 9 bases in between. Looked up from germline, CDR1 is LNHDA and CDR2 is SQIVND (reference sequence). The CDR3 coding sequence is TGTGCCAGTAGTATCCACGAAGGGCCCCAGCATTTT. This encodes CASSIHEGPQHF.

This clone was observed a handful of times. The CDR3 DNA is TGTGCCAGCAGCTTAGACCGGGACAGGGATACCTACGAGCAGTACTTC. It yields the protein CASSLDRDRDTYEQYF. V gene TRBV11-3 combines with J gene TRBJ2-7, with TRBD1 matching 9 bases. Germline assignment: CDR1 SGHNT and CDR2 YENEEA. The CDR3 is made up of 16 amino acids. Germline trimming cut 0 bases from V and 2 bases from J; bases unmatched to any gene: 5. The full variable domain, with the rest looked up from reference TRBV11-3 and TRBJ2-7, is EAGVVQSPRYKIIEKKQPVAFWCNPISGHNTLYWYLQNLGQGPELLIRYENEEAVDDSQLPKDRFSAERLKGVDSTLKIQPAELGDSAVYLCASSLDRDRDTYEQYFGPGTRLTVT.

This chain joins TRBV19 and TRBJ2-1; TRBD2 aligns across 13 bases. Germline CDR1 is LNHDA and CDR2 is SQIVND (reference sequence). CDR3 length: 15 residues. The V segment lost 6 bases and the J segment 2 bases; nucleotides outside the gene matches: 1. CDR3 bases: TGTGCCAGTAGGGGACTAGCGGGGACCTACAATGAGCAGTTCTTC. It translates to CASRGLAGTYNEQFF.

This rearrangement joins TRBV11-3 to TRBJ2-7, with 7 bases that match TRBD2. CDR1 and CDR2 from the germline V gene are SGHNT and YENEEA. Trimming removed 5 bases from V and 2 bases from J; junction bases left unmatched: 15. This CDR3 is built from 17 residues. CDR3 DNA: TGTGCCAGCAGCCCCAGCGGGGTTGGGGGAGGCACCTACGAGCAGTACTTC. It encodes CASSPSGVGGGTYEQYF.

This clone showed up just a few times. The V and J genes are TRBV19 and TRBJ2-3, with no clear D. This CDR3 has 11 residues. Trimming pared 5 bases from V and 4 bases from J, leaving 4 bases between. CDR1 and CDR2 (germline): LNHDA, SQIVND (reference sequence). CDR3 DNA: TGTGCCAGTAGTTTGGCAGATACGCAGTATTTT. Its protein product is CASSLADTQYF.

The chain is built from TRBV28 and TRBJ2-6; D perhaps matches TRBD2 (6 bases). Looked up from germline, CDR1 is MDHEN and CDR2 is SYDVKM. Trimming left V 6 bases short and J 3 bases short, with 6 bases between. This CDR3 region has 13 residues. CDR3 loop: CASRTSGANVLTF. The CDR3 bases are TGTGCCAGCAGGACTAGTGGGGCCAACGTCCTGACTTTC.

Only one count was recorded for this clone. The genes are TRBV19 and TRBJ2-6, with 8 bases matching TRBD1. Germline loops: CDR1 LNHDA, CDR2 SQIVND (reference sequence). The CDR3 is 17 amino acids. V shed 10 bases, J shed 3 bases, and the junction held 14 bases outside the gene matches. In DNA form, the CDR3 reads TGTGCCACCGACAAACCAGGGGGCATGGTTGGGGCCAACGTCCTGACTTTC. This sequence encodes CATDKPGGMVGANVLTF.

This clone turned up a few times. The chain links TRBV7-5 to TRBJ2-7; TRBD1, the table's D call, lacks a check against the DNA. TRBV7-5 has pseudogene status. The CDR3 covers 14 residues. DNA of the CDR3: TGTGCCAGCAGCTGGGGCGTTTCGGCCCCCGAGCAGTACTTC. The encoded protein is CASSWGVSAPEQYF.

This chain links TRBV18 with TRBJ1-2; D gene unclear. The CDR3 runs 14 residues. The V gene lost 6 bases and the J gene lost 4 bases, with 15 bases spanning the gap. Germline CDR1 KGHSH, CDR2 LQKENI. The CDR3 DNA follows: TGTGCCAGCTCTGGAGACACTTTGAGCTATGGCTACACCTTC. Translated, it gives CASSGDTLSYGYTF.

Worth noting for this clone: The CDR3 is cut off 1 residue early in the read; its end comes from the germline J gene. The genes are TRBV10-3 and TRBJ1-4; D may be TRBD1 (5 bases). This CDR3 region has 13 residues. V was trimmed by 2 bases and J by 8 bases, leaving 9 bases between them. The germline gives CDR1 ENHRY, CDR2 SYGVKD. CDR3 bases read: TGTGCCATCAGTGAGGGGGCAGGGGAAAAACTGTTT. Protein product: CAISEGAGEKLF. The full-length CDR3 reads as CAISEGAGEKLFF.

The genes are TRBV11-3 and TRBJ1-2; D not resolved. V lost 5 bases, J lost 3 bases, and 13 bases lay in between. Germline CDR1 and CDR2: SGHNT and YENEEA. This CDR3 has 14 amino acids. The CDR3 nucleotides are TGTGCCAGCAGCCCTGGACCGACTGACTATGGCTACACCTTC. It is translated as CASSPGPTDYGYTF.

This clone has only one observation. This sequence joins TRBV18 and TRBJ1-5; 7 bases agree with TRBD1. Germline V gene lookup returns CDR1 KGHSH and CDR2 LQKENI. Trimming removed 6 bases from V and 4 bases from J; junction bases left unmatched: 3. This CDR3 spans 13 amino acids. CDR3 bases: TGTGCCAGCTCGGGGACAGCAAATCAGCCCCAGCATTTT. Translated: CASSGTANQPQHF.

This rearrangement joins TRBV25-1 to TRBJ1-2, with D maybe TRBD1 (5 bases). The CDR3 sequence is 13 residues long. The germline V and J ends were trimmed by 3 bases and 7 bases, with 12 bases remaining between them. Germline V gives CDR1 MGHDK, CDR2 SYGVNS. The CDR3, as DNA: TGTGCCAGCAGTGAGGGGGGGAATTTTGGCTACACCTTC. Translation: CASSEGGNFGYTF.

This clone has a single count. The CDR3 protein is CASRPASFDQPQHF. CDR3 in DNA: TGCGCCAGCAGACCCGCTTCGTTCGATCAGCCCCAGCATTTT. The V and J genes are TRBV10-2 and TRBJ1-5; D is undetermined. The CDR3 runs 14 residues. Trimming shortened V by 6 bases and J by 5 bases, and 14 bases separated the two germline ends. Germline V gene sequence: CDR1 WSHSY, CDR2 SAAADI.

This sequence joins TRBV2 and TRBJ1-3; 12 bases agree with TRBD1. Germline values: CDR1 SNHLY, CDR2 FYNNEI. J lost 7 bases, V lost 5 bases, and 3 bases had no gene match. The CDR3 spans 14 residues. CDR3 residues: CASSRDRGLNTIYF. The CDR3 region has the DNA TGTGCCAGCAGTCGGGACAGGGGGCTGAACACCATATATTTT.

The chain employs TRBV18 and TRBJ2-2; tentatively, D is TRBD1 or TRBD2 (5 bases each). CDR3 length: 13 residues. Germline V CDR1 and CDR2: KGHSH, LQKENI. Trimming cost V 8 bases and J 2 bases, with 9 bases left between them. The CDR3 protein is CASLRDNTGELFF. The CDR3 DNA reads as TGTGCCAGCCTCAGGGACAACACCGGGGAGCTGTTTTTT.

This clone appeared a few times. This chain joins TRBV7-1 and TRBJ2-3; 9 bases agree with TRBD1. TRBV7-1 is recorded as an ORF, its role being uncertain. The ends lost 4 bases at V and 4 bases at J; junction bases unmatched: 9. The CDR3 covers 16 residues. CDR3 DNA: TGTGCCAGCAGCTTAGTCGGGACAGGGATCGCAGATACGCAGTATTTT. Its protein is CASSLVGTGIADTQYF.

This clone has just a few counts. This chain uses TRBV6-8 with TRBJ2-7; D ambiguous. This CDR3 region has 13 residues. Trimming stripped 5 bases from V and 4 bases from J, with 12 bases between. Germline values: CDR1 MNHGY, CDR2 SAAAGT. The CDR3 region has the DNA TGTGCCAGCAGTGATTTGGTGGGGTACGAGCAGTACTTC. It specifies CASSDLVGYEQYF.

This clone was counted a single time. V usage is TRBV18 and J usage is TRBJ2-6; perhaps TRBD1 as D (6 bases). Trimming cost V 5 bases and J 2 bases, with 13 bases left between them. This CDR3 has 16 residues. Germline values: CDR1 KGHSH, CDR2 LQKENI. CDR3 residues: CASSAGTLAGANVLTF. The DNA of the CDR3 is TGTGCCAGCTCAGCAGGGACACTGGCTGGGGCCAACGTCCTGACTTTC.

The CDR3 region is CSVLGFVNTEAFF. CDR3 sequence (DNA): TGCAGCGTTCTAGGGTTTGTGAACACTGAAGCTTTCTTT. V usage is TRBV29-1 and J usage is TRBJ1-1; D remains unclear. CDR1 is SQVTM and CDR2 is ANQGSEA in the germline V gene. Trimming pared 5 bases from V and 0 bases from J, leaving 10 bases between. This CDR3 region has 13 residues.

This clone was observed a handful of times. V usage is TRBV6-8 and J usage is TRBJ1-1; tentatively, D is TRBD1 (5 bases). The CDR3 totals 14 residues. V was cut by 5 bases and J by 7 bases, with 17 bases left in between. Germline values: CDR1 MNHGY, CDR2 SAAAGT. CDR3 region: CASSGIPQVHEAFF. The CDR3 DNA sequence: TGTGCCAGCAGTGGTATCCCACAGGTCCATGAAGCTTTCTTT.

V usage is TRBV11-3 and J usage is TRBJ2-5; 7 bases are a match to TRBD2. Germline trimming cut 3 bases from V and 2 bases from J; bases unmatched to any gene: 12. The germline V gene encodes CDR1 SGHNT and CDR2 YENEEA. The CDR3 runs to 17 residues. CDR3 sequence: CASSLVGGSGVQETQYF. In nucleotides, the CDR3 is TGTGCCAGCAGCTTGGTTGGGGGGAGCGGGGTTCAAGAGACCCAGTACTTC.